This T cell receptor beta chain came from a study of blood T cell repertoires in COVID-19. Study as a whole: From T cells, B-cell-depleted T cells, or PBMCs came the material, which was cDNA or gDNA.

Trimming removed 6 bases at V and 7 bases at J, with 21 bases between. The CDR3 extends over 16 amino acids. Germline-derived CDR1 and CDR2 are MGHDK and SYGVNS. In the original analysis: Amplification with reference gene primers provided the estimates of nucleated cell counts. Here immunoSEQ multiplex PCR was the method, and the copy in TCRdb shows in-frame clones only, minus some. V, J and clone size reflect that table, while D and trimming were determined from the DNA. The top ten hold more than 0.9% of the sample, which has 100,000 to 140,000 clones, 80% to 95% seen once. This clone was picked up one time.

The specimen was peripheral blood. This sequence joins TRBV25-1 and TRBJ2-2; possibly TRBD1 for D (6 bases). This TCR was recovered from a woman aged 25-40 years with acute or convalescent COVID-19. CDR3 loop: CASRGTRLDMVGELFF. CDR3 DNA sequence: TGTGCCAGCAGGGGGACACGACTGGATATGGTCGGGGAGCTGTTTTTT.